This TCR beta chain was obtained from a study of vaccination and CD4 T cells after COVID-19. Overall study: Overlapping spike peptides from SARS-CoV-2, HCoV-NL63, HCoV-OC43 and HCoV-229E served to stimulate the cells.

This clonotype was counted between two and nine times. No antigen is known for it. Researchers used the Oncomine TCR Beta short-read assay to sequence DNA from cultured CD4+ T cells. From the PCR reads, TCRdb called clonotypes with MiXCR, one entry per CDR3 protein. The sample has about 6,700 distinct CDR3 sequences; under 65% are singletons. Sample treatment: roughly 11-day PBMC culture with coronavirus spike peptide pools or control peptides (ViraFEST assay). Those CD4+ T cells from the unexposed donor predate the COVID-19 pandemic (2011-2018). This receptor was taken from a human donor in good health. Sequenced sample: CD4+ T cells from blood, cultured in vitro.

CDR3 amino acids: CSARVQGTSPYEQYF. The CDR3 DNA follows: TGCAGTGCACGGGTCCAGGGGACTAGTCCCTACGAGCAGTACTTC. The chain has TRBV20-1 and TRBJ2-7, with TRBD2 matching 8 bases. This CDR3 region has 15 residues. V trimming: 6 bases; J trimming: 2 bases; junction bases outside the gene matches: 12. Germline V gives CDR1 DFQATT, CDR2 SNEGSKA (reference sequence).